This record looks at one T cell receptor beta chain sequence and its context. Germline V CDR1 and CDR2: DFQATT, SNEGSKA (reference sequence). The V and J ends lost 3 bases and 5 bases, in that order; junction bases with no gene match: 11. This CDR3 comprises 16 residues. This record comes from a study of blood T cell repertoires in COVID-19. In the study overall: COVID-19 samples collected from the United States, Italy and Spain covered acute and convalescent phases. Sources were T cells, B-cell-depleted T cells, or PBMCs; the material itself was cDNA or gDNA.

As handled by the study authors: Amplified reference gene primers provided the basis for estimating nucleated cell counts. Data came from immunoSEQ multiplex PCR; TCRdb stores just in-frame clones and leaves some out. The DNA was the basis for D and trimming; V, J and clone size are from that table. The sample records some 150,000 clones, 75% to 90% being singletons. This sequence originates from a human donor in a cohort sampled during active COVID-19. This rearrangement joins TRBV20-1 to TRBJ2-3; TRBD2 matches 10 bases. The sequencing input was peripheral blood. The CDR3 sequence is CSASAQLAGARDTQYF. The CDR3 region has the DNA TGCAGTGCTAGTGCCCAGCTAGCGGGAGCTAGAGATACGCAGTATTTT.